The 32 T cell receptor beta chains presented below share a single source sample, sequenced in a study of T cell repertoires in cytomegalovirus infection. One entry per CDR3 protein results from TCRdb running MiXCR on the reads. The table records 630,000 or so distinct CDR3 sequences, more than 20% of them present only once. The sequencing input was CD8+ T cells from PBMCs. These receptors came from a human donor in good health (CMV status not recorded). Some clones in this sample may be carry-over from other donors' samples.

This clonotype was picked up many times. The V and J genes are TRBV28 and TRBJ2-1; the D gene could be TRBD1 or TRBD2 (7 bases each). CDR1 is MDHEN, CDR2 SYDVKM, per germline. V was trimmed by 6 bases and J by 0 bases, leaving 12 bases between them. CDR3 size: 15 residues. CDR3 protein: CASRAGQSSYNEQFF. The CDR3 DNA reads as TGTGCCAGCAGAGCGGGACAGAGCTCCTACAATGAGCAGTTCTTC.

In its sample, this clonotype was seen many times. The DNA of the CDR3 is TGTGCCAGCAGCTTCGAGGGACAGGGAAAAAACATTCAGTACTTC. This gives the protein CASSFEGQGKNIQYF. This chain links TRBV7-9 with TRBJ2-4; 9 bases are shared with TRBD1. Germline lookup yields CDR1 SEHNR and CDR2 FQNEAQ (reference sequence). The V gene end was trimmed by 3 bases and the J gene end by 4 bases; junction bases not matched to a gene: 4. The CDR3 has 15 amino acids.

The V and J genes are TRBV7-8 and TRBJ2-3; 9 bases fit TRBD1. CDR3 length: 16 amino acids. Per the germline V gene, CDR1 is SGHVS and CDR2 is FQNEAQ. The junction had 10 bases not matched to a gene; V was cut back by 3 bases and J by 6 bases. In DNA, the CDR3 is TGTGCCAGCAGCTTTTCAACCGGACAGGGGACGGATACGCAGTATTTT. Residues: CASSFSTGQGTDTQYF.

There are a few counts of this clonotype. The chain links TRBV27 to TRBJ2-1; D gene unclear. The V end lost 6 bases, the J end lost 1 base, and 7 bases lay between the germline ends. CDR3 length equals 13 residues. Germline V CDR1 and CDR2: MNHEY, SMNVEV (reference sequence). This CDR3 is CASRGFSYNEQFF. CDR3 nucleotide sequence: TGTGCCAGCAGGGGGTTTTCCTACAATGAGCAGTTCTTC.

This clonotype was seen only a few times. This chain joins TRBV28 and TRBJ2-7; 10 nucleotides match TRBD1. The CDR3 is 16 amino acids. CDR1 and CDR2 (germline): MDHEN, SYDVKM. V lost 1 base, J lost 5 bases, and 8 bases stayed unmatched. The DNA of the CDR3 is TGTGCCAGCAGTTTATTAGCTGGGACAGGGGTCAACGAGCAGTACGTC. It yields the protein CASSLLAGTGVNEQYV.

CDR3 nucleotide sequence: TGTGCCAGCAGTCAAGGGACAGGCGTTCCCCTTGGTGGAACTGAAGCTTTCTTT. Its protein is CASSQGTGVPLGGTEAFF. The chain combines TRBV28 with TRBJ1-1, with TRBD1 matching over 8 bases. The CDR3 is made up of 18 amino acids. The V gene end was trimmed by 5 bases and the J gene end by 5 bases; junction bases not matched to a gene: 19. From germline, CDR1 is MDHEN and CDR2 SYDVKM.

V gene TRBV6-5 combines with J gene TRBJ1-1; D is unresolved. Germline V CDR1 and CDR2: MNHEY, SVGAGI. This CDR3 spans 13 amino acids. V dropped 2 bases and J dropped 5 bases, with 9 bases sitting between them. The CDR3 DNA follows: TGTGCCAGCAGTTACGGGGTCTCGACTGAAGCTTTCTTT. Protein: CASSYGVSTEAFF.

This chain joins TRBV5-1 and TRBJ2-5; D not certain. Trimming took off 1 base at V and 2 bases at J, with 15 bases between the two ends. Per the germline V gene, CDR1 is SGHRS and CDR2 is YFSETQ. This CDR3 contains 16 residues. The CDR3 DNA reads as TGCGCCAGCAGCTTGAATATGAGGTCGCCACAAGAGACCCAGTACTTC. Protein sequence: CASSLNMRSPQETQYF.

This chain uses TRBV20-1 with TRBJ1-2; perhaps TRBD1 as D (5 bases). Germline CDR1 is DFQATT and CDR2 is SNEGSKA (reference sequence). V shed 6 bases and J shed 0 bases, with 14 bases lying between them. The CDR3 has 14 amino acids. The CDR3 nucleotides read TGCAGTGCGGGCGGGACCTCACCTAACTATGGCTACACCTTC. Its protein product is CSAGGTSPNYGYTF.

At least ten counts were recorded for this clonotype. The J gene is TRBJ1-5, the V gene TRBV7-2; no definite D call. Per germline, CDR1 SGHTA and CDR2 FQGNSA. The V and J ends lost 1 base and 4 bases respectively, with 14 bases between them. The CDR3 loop spans 16 amino acids. Here the CDR3 DNA reads TGTGCCAGCAGCTTAGATTTAGGGTTCCGGAATCAGCCCCAGCATTTT. Translated, it gives CASSLDLGFRNQPQHF.

This clonotype came up a few times. The chain has TRBV6-6 and TRBJ2-3; D might be TRBD1 (5 bases). There are 15 residues in the CDR3. Germline V gives CDR1 MNHNY, CDR2 SVGAGI (reference sequence). The V end was cut by 2 bases, the J end by 4 bases, with 13 bases between. CDR3 nucleotide sequence: TGTGCCAGCAGTTACGGGTATGGGGCCCCAGATACGCAGTATTTT. Protein: CASSYGYGAPDTQYF.

This rearrangement joins TRBV20-1 to TRBJ1-1; the D gene is possibly TRBD1 (6 bases). The germline V gene has CDR1 DFQATT and CDR2 SNEGSKA (reference sequence). Trimming left V 6 bases short and J 7 bases short, with 15 bases between. The CDR3 is 12 amino acids. The CDR3 sequence is CSALKGGGEAFF. The DNA of the CDR3 is TGCAGTGCCCTGAAGGGGGGTGGTGAAGCTTTCTTT.

V and J are TRBV4-3 and TRBJ1-3, with 9 bases identical to TRBD1. After removal of 3 bases from V and 4 bases from J, the junction contained 7 bases not matched to a gene. There are 16 residues in the CDR3. The V gene's germline CDR1 is LGHNA and CDR2 YSLEER. CDR3 sequence (DNA): TGCGCCAGCAGCCATTCTACCGGGACAGGGGGAAACACCATATATTTT. Protein sequence: CASSHSTGTGGNTIYF.

Comment on this clonotype: Being one base from a much bigger clone, this may be a read error. The gene calls are TRBV27 and TRBJ1-5; D gene unclear. The CDR3 totals 13 residues. Germline loops: CDR1 MNHEY, CDR2 SMNVEV (reference sequence). V gave up 5 bases and J gave up 9 bases, with 14 bases separating them. CDR3 sequence reads: CASSQGPLRPQHF. In nucleotides, the CDR3 is TGTGCCAGCAGTCAAGGACCGCTCCGGCCCCAGCATTTT.

This clonotype was seen only a few times. The chain joins TRBV6-5 to TRBJ2-7; 7 nucleotides match TRBD1. V trimming: 5 bases; J trimming: 0 bases; junction bases outside the gene matches: 10. This CDR3 has 16 residues. CDR1 and CDR2 from the germline V gene are MNHEY and SVGAGI. The CDR3 loop is CASSLDRDSPSYEQYF. DNA for the CDR3: TGTGCCAGCAGTCTCGACCGGGACAGTCCCTCCTACGAGCAGTACTTC.

Notes on this clonotype: One junction end disagrees with the germline gene, perhaps due to a read error. This CDR3 is CASSQDRGFTEELFF. The CDR3, as DNA: TGTGCCAGCAGCCAAGATAGAGGGTTCACCGAGGAGCTGTTTTTT. This sequence joins TRBV14 and TRBJ2-2; a possible D gene is TRBD2 (5 bases). Per germline, CDR1 SGHDN and CDR2 FVKESK. The CDR3 totals 15 residues.

This clonotype turned up a few times. The J gene is TRBJ2-1, the V gene TRBV27, with 12 bases fitting TRBD2. J was trimmed by 7 bases and V by 6 bases; bases with no gene match: 16. Germline V gene lookup returns CDR1 MNHEY and CDR2 SMNVEV (reference sequence). CDR3 length: 18 residues. For the CDR3, the DNA is TGTGCCAGCAGCCGAACACTGGGCCTAGCGGGGGGGGCTAATGAGCAGTTCTTC. Translating gives CASSRTLGLAGGANEQFF.

Notes on this clonotype: Compared with germline, one end of the junction differs, possibly owing to a read error. DNA for the CDR3: TGTGCCAACAGTCAAGCACTAGCGGGAGCCCCCAATGAGCAGTTCTTC. This translates into CANSQALAGAPNEQFF. The V call is TRBV2, the J call TRBJ2-1; TRBD2 agrees at 11 bases. Germline lookup yields CDR1 SNHLY and CDR2 FYNNEI. This CDR3 region has 16 residues.

J is TRBJ1-1 and V is TRBV2; D not certain. The V and J ends lost 7 bases and 8 bases respectively, with 8 bases between them. This CDR3 comprises 10 residues. Germline V gene lookup returns CDR1 SNHLY and CDR2 FYNNEI. CDR3 in DNA: TGTGCCAGCACTGTAAGAGAAGCTTTCTTT. It codes for CASTVREAFF.

V and J are TRBV6-2 or TRBV6-3 and TRBJ2-7; D remains ambiguous. CDR1 is MNHEY and CDR2 is SVGEGT in the germline V gene. The V end was cut by 4 bases, the J end by 6 bases, with 10 bases between. This CDR3 comprises 12 residues. CDR3 nucleotides: TGTGCCAGCAGTTTGACCTTGACCGAGCAGTACGTC. It specifies CASSLTLTEQYV.

This clonotype was seen ten or more times. This chain joins TRBV7-2 and TRBJ1-1; TRBD1 agrees at 8 bases. J gave up 4 bases and V 4 bases, and 8 bases lay outside the gene matches. The CDR3 extends over 15 amino acids. CDR1 is SGHTA and CDR2 is FQGNSA in the germline V gene. In DNA, the CDR3 is TGTGCCAGCAGCTCCAGGGGGCGGATGGGCACTGAAGCTTTCTTT. Its protein product is CASSSRGRMGTEAFF. Variable domain in full (rest from reference TRBV7-2 and TRBJ1-1): GAGVSQSPSNKVTEKGKDVELRCDPISGHTALYWYRQSLGQGLEFLIYFQGNSAPDKSGLPSDRFSAERTGGSVSTLTIQRTQQEDSAVYLCASSSRGRMGTEAFFGQGTRLTVV.

A few counts support this clonotype. This sequence joins TRBV15 and TRBJ2-1; D might be TRBD1 (6 bases). The CDR3 extends over 15 amino acids. Trimming took off 1 base at V and 2 bases at J, with 9 bases between the two ends. Germline CDR1 LNHNV, CDR2 YYDKDF (reference sequence). CDR3 in amino acids: CATSRAGAPYNEQFF. DNA of the CDR3: TGTGCCACCAGCAGAGCAGGGGCCCCCTACAATGAGCAGTTCTTC.

The sample holds one count of this clonotype. V usage is TRBV27 and J usage is TRBJ2-1; D gene uncertain. Trimming removed 4 bases at V and 7 bases at J, with 11 bases between. Germline CDR1 and CDR2: MNHEY and SMNVEV (reference sequence). The CDR3 is 13 residues long. CDR3 residues: CASSSLGSNEQFF. CDR3 DNA sequence: TGTGCCAGCAGTTCTCTGGGGTCAAATGAGCAGTTCTTC.

The chain joins TRBV7-9 to TRBJ2-7; 12 nucleotides match TRBD2. CDR3 length: 15 residues. With 4 bases clipped from V and 4 bases from J, the junction kept 5 bases outside the gene matches. Germline CDR1 and CDR2: SEHNR and FQNEAQ (reference sequence). The CDR3 coding sequence is TGTGCCAGCAGCTCCACTAGCGGGAGGAATTACGAGCAGTACTTC. This sequence encodes CASSSTSGRNYEQYF.

The genes are TRBV29-1 and TRBJ2-6; 7 positions agree with TRBD2. J was trimmed by 0 bases and V by 6 bases; bases with no gene match: 14. The germline V gene encodes CDR1 SQVTM and CDR2 ANQGSEA. The CDR3 extends over 18 amino acids. In DNA, the CDR3 is TGCAGCGTAAGGACGGCCGGGGAGGGCTACTCTGGGGCCAACGTCCTGACTTTC. It codes for CSVRTAGEGYSGANVLTF.

This clonotype appeared a few times. A much larger clone lies one base from this, so it may be a read error. The rearrangement uses TRBV7-9 and TRBJ2-2; D assignment may be TRBD1 or TRBD2 (5 bases each). CDR1 SEHNR and CDR2 FQNEAQ come from the germline V gene (reference sequence). The CDR3 length is 13 residues. Here the CDR3 DNA reads TGTGCCAGCAGCGCCAGGATTTCTGGGGGGCTGTTTTTT. Protein: CASSARISGGLFF.

The chain carries TRBV7-2 and TRBJ2-7; weak D call: TRBD2 (7 bases). V gave up 1 base and J gave up 5 bases, with 15 bases separating them. Germline assignment: CDR1 SGHTA and CDR2 FQGNSA. The CDR3 contains 15 residues. The CDR3 DNA follows: TGTGCCAGCAGCTTAGAGTTGGGGGGGGGGCACGAGCAGTACGTC. Residues: CASSLELGGGHEQYV.

The chain couples TRBV4-3 to TRBJ2-3; 9 bases fit TRBD1. CDR1 LGHNA and CDR2 YSLEER come from the germline V gene. The V gene end was trimmed by 5 bases and the J gene end by 4 bases; junction bases not matched to a gene: 7. The CDR3 sequence is 15 residues long. The CDR3 loop reads CASSATGGIADTQYF. As DNA, the CDR3 is TGCGCCAGCAGCGCAACAGGGGGCATCGCAGATACGCAGTATTTT.

This clonotype came up many times. The V call is TRBV7-6, the J call TRBJ2-6; 7 bases are a match to TRBD1. Germline loops: CDR1 SGHVS, CDR2 FNYEAQ. V trimming: 5 bases; J trimming: 9 bases; junction bases outside the gene matches: 7. The CDR3 has 14 residues. CDR3 DNA sequence: TGTGCCAGCAGCGACCGACAGGGATTCAACGTCCTGACTTTC. Amino acid sequence: CASSDRQGFNVLTF.

Many counts were recorded for this clonotype. The chain employs TRBV28 and TRBJ2-1; a possible D gene is TRBD2 (6 bases). Trimming shortened V by 0 bases and J by 3 bases, and 12 bases separated the two germline ends. The CDR3 totals 16 residues. Germline loops: CDR1 MDHEN, CDR2 SYDVKM. The CDR3 is CASSLWETSSYNEQFF. CDR3 sequence (DNA): TGTGCCAGCAGTTTATGGGAAACTAGCAGCTACAATGAGCAGTTCTTC.

Remarks on this clonotype: A junction end diverges from the germline sequence, so it may reflect a read error. The rearrangement joins TRBV7-9 to TRBJ2-7; TRBD1 matches 9 bases. The germline CDR1 and CDR2 sequences are SEHNR and FQNEAQ (reference sequence). The CDR3 runs to 13 residues. The CDR3 sequence is CANSSRTGDEQYF. CDR3 nucleotides: TGTGCCAACAGCTCCCGGACAGGGGACGAGCAGTACTTC. Filled out from reference TRBV7-9 and TRBJ2-7, the complete variable domain reads DTGVSQNPRHKITKRGQNVTFRCDPISEHNRLYWYRQTLGQGPEFLTYFQNEAQLEKSRLLSDRFSAERPKGSFSTLEIQRTEQGDSAMYLCANSSRTGDEQYFGPGTRLTVT.

This clonotype showed up just once. The chain combines TRBV28 with TRBJ2-7; 11 nucleotides align to TRBD1. The ends lost 6 bases at V and 7 bases at J; junction bases unmatched: 11. CDR1 is MDHEN and CDR2 is SYDVKM in the germline V gene. The CDR3 has 15 residues. In DNA, the CDR3 is TGTGCCAGCAGCAGGGACAGGGGGGCCTCCTGGGAGCAGTACGTC. As protein: CASSRDRGASWEQYV.